Presented here are 5 T cell receptor beta chains from one specimen sequenced in a study of cytomegalovirus exposure and HLA in healthy donors. Method: immunoSEQ multiplex PCR; TCRdb's copy keeps in-frame clones and lacks some. Counted here are 300,000 to 350,000 clones, approximately 88% occurring once; the ten biggest clones make up over 0.9%. Specimen: PBMCs. Receptor source: a man aged 25 to 40 in good health and CMV-seronegative.

The genes are TRBV6-5 and TRBJ1-5, with 8 bases identical to TRBD1. With 6 bases clipped from V and 4 bases from J, the junction kept 5 bases outside the gene matches. Looked up from germline, CDR1 is MNHEY and CDR2 is SVGAGI. CDR3 length equals 14 residues. The CDR3 is CASSPWTGNQPQHF. CDR3 bases: TGTGCCAGCAGCCCCTGGACAGGGAATCAGCCCCAGCATTTT.

A word on this clone: At the DNA level, this CDR3 is encoded by other sequences in the same sample as well. The chain recombines TRBV5-1 with TRBJ1-2, with D unresolved. Trimming took 0 bases from V and 8 from J, leaving 8 bases between them. The CDR3 length is 12 residues. CDR1 and CDR2 from the germline V gene are SGHRS and YFSETQ. The CDR3 region is CASSLGGEGYTF. The CDR3 region has the DNA TGCGCCAGCAGCTTGGGGGGAGAAGGCTACACCTTC. Together with reference TRBV5-1 and TRBJ1-2, the CDR3 gives the full variable domain: KAGVTQTPRYLIKTRGQQVTLSCSPISGHRSVSWYQQTPGQGLQFLFEYFSETQRNKGNFPGRFSGRQFSNSRSEMNVSTLELGDSALYLCASSLGGEGYTFGSGTRLTVV.

This sequence joins TRBV5-1 and TRBJ2-5, with 10 bases fitting TRBD2. Germline V lookup: CDR1 SGHRS, CDR2 YFSETQ. J was trimmed by 3 bases and V by 0 bases; bases with no gene match: 2. The CDR3 runs to 15 residues. The CDR3 protein is CASSLDGTSEETQYF. Here the CDR3 DNA reads TGCGCCAGCAGCTTGGACGGGACTAGCGAAGAGACCCAGTACTTC.

This chain links TRBV7-9 with TRBJ1-5, with TRBD1 matching over 8 bases. The CDR3 length is 15 residues. CDR1 is SEHNR and CDR2 is FQNEAQ in the germline V gene (reference sequence). V dropped 4 bases and J dropped 3; count of bases not matched to a gene: 5. The CDR3 protein is CASSSDRAFNQPQHF. Written as DNA, the CDR3 is TGTGCCAGCAGCTCGGACAGGGCCTTCAATCAGCCCCAGCATTTT.

The V gene is TRBV18, the J gene TRBJ2-1, with D tentatively TRBD1 (6 bases). CDR1 KGHSH and CDR2 LQKENI come from the germline V gene. Trimming removed 4 bases at V and 12 bases at J, with 22 bases between. This CDR3 has 15 amino acids. The CDR3 reads CASSLLSEARGWQFF. The CDR3 coding sequence is TGTGCCAGCTCACTGCTCTCGGAAGCGAGGGGGTGGCAGTTCTTC. Full variable domain (missing parts from reference TRBV18 and TRBJ2-1): NAGVMQNPRHLVRRRGQEARLRCSPMKGHSHVYWYRQLPEEGLKFMVYLQKENIIDESGMPKERFSAEFPKEGPSILRIQQVVRGDSAAYFCASSLLSEARGWQFFGPGTRLTVL.